One sample yielded the 4 T cell receptor beta chains listed below, sequenced in a study of shared clonotypes between healthy human individuals. CD45RO-negative CD8 cells positively selected for CCR7 made up the naive population, which excluded terminally differentiated effector memory CD45RA+ cells. Using immunoSEQ multiplex PCR, the repertoire was profiled, and TCRdb retains in-frame clones only, with some absent. The sample has about 870,000 clones, 85% to 95% seen once; the top ten hold nearly 25%. Material for sequencing was naive CD8+ T cells sorted from blood. Source of these receptors: a man younger than 40 in good health.

A few counts support this clone. This specimen includes other DNA sequences encoding the same CDR3. The V and J genes are TRBV2 and TRBJ2-1, with D uncertain. The germline V gene encodes CDR1 SNHLY and CDR2 FYNNEI. CDR3 length equals 10 residues. V dropped 7 bases and J dropped 7 bases, with 5 bases sitting between them. CDR3 protein: CASIGNEQFF. The CDR3 coding sequence is TGTGCCAGCATAGGGAATGAGCAGTTCTTC.

This clone occurred once. This chain links TRBV28 with TRBJ2-7; possibly TRBD1 for D (6 bases). Trimming removed 8 bases from V and 0 bases from J, with 14 bases in between. This CDR3 spans 14 amino acids. CDR1 is MDHEN, CDR2 SYDVKM, per germline. Here the CDR3 reads CASSRTDNSYEQYF. The CDR3 DNA sequence: TGTGCCAGCTCCCGGACAGACAACTCCTACGAGCAGTACTTC.

The rearrangement joins TRBV5-1 to TRBJ2-5; TRBD2 agrees at 7 bases. This CDR3 comprises 15 residues. Per germline, CDR1 SGHRS and CDR2 YFSETQ. V trimming: 4 bases; J trimming: 1 base; junction bases outside the gene matches: 7. The CDR3 sequence is CASSLLGGTQETQYF. In DNA, the CDR3 is TGCGCCAGCAGCCTCCTGGGAGGGACCCAAGAGACCCAGTACTTC.

The chain's CDR3 is CASSDGRGTGELFF. The CDR3 DNA reads as TGCGCCAGCAGTGATGGCAGGGGAACCGGGGAGCTGTTTTTT. The V call is TRBV10-1, the J call TRBJ2-2; possible D gene TRBD1, 6 bases. CDR3 length: 14 residues. Germline loops: CDR1 WNHNN, CDR2 SYGVQD (reference sequence). V lost 3 bases to trimming and J lost 5 bases, with 10 bases between them.